This is a list of T cell receptor beta chains from one sample in a study of cytomegalovirus exposure and HLA in healthy donors. TCRdb keeps only in-frame clones here, not all; method: immunoSEQ multiplex PCR. This sample contains about 130,000 clones. The sequencing sample was made of PBMCs. The receptors were sampled from a man aged 25-45 years in good health and CMV-seronegative. Both conserved end residues are part of each CDR3. D genes are given only for firm matches.

D gene: TRBD1
J gene: TRBJ2-5
V gene: TRBV5-1
CDR3 DNA: TGCGCCAGCAGCTCGTCGGACAGGGTTGGAGAGACCCAGTACTTC
CDR3 protein: CASSSSDRVGETQYF

D gene: -
J gene: TRBJ2-4
V gene: TRBV13
CDR3 DNA: TGTGCCAGCAGCTTAGGGGCACTAGGAACCCCAGAAGCCAAAAACATTCAGTACTTC
CDR3 protein: CASSLGALGTPEAKNIQYF

D gene: TRBD1
J gene: TRBJ1-5
V gene: TRBV27
CDR3 DNA: TGTGCCAGCAGTATTGGGACAGGGGTGCACAATCAGCCCCAGCATTTT
CDR3 protein: CASSIGTGVHNQPQHF

D gene: TRBD2
J gene: TRBJ2-7
V gene: TRBV27
CDR3 DNA: TGTGCCAGCAGTACATGGACTAGCGGGAGGGCCGCGTACGAGCAGTACTTC
CDR3 protein: CASSTWTSGRAAYEQYF

D gene: TRBD2
J gene: TRBJ2-7
V gene: TRBV4-3
CDR3 DNA: TGCGCCAGCAGCCAAGAGGCTAGCGGTTTTTACTACGAGCAGTACTTC
CDR3 protein: CASSQEASGFYYEQYF

D gene: TRBD1
J gene: TRBJ1-2
V gene: TRBV7-9
CDR3 DNA: TGTGCCAGCAGCTCGGATCCGGGACAGGGTCGCTACACCTTC
CDR3 protein: CASSSDPGQGRYTF

D gene: -
J gene: TRBJ2-1
V gene: TRBV10-3
CDR3 DNA: TGTGCCATCAGTGACGGCGGGGAGCAGTTCTTC
CDR3 protein: CAISDGGEQFF

D gene: TRBD1
J gene: TRBJ2-5
V gene: TRBV4-2
CDR3 DNA: TGTGCCAGCAGCCAAGATATGGCCAGGGGGGAGACCCAGTACTTC
CDR3 protein: CASSQDMARGETQYF

D gene: TRBD1
J gene: TRBJ1-2
V gene: TRBV28
CDR3 DNA: TGTGCCAGCAGTTTATCCAGGGGGTTTGGGTATGGCTACACCTTC
CDR3 protein: CASSLSRGFGYGYTF

D gene: -
J gene: TRBJ1-3
V gene: TRBV7-9
CDR3 DNA: TGTGCCAGCAGCTTAAGACAGGCCCAGGGAAACACCATATATTTT
CDR3 protein: CASSLRQAQGNTIYF

D gene: -
J gene: TRBJ2-7
V gene: TRBV5-1
CDR3 DNA: TGCGCCAGCAGCTTGGGGGGCAGTACAGGGCGCTACGAGCAGTACTTC
CDR3 protein: CASSLGGSTGRYEQYF

D gene: -
J gene: TRBJ2-1
V gene: TRBV2
CDR3 DNA: TGTGCCAGCAGGCGGGACGGGGCCTACAATGAGCAGTTCTTC
CDR3 protein: CASRRDGAYNEQFF

D gene: TRBD1
J gene: TRBJ2-1
V gene: TRBV5-1
CDR3 DNA: TGCGCCAGCAGCTTGGGCGACAGGGGCAATGAGCAGTTCTTC
CDR3 protein: CASSLGDRGNEQFF

D gene: -
J gene: TRBJ1-1
V gene: TRBV28
CDR3 DNA: TGTGCCAGCAGGGGGGAGGAGAACACTGAAGCTTTCTTT
CDR3 protein: CASRGEENTEAFF

D gene: -
J gene: TRBJ1-5
V gene: TRBV10-2
CDR3 DNA: TGCGCCAGCAGTGAGTCGATCGGAGGGGAATTGAGCAATCAGCCCCAGCATTTT
CDR3 protein: CASSESIGGELSNQPQHF

D gene: -
J gene: TRBJ1-2
V gene: TRBV6-5
CDR3 DNA: TGTGCCAGCAGATCGTCCGTCGGACAGACCTTC
CDR3 protein: CASRSSVGQTF

D gene: -
J gene: TRBJ2-3
V gene: TRBV30
CDR3 DNA: TGTGCCTGGAGTGATGACTTCACAGATACGCAGTATTTT
CDR3 protein: CAWSDDFTDTQYF

D gene: TRBD2
J gene: TRBJ2-1
V gene: TRBV6-1
CDR3 DNA: TGTGCCAGCAGTGGGGAGACTAGCGGGCACAATGAGCAGTTCTTC
CDR3 protein: CASSGETSGHNEQFF

D gene: TRBD2
J gene: TRBJ2-5
V gene: TRBV19
CDR3 DNA: TGTGCCAGTAGTATGTCTAGCGGGAGCGAGGAGACCCAGTACTTC
CDR3 protein: CASSMSSGSEETQYF